Each of the 16 T cell receptor beta chains below was sequenced from the same sample in a study of T cell responses to AZD1222 COVID-19 vaccine. Some clones are missing from TCRdb's copy, which holds only in-frame ones; the method was immunoSEQ multiplex PCR. The sample has some 81,000 clones, over 75% seen once; the top ten hold roughly 3.1%. Material: peripheral blood, obtained 28 days after the second AZD1222 dose. All receptors derive from an adult who received the AZD1222 COVID-19 vaccine.

This clone came up a few times. This chain links TRBV27 with TRBJ2-1; D ambiguous. This CDR3 spans 14 amino acids. CDR1 is MNHEY, CDR2 SMNVEV, per germline (reference sequence). V lost 3 bases and J 3 bases, leaving 9 bases between the germline ends. In nucleotides, the CDR3 is TGTGCCAGCAGTTTCGGACCCCGCTACAATGAGCAGTTCTTC. Its translation: CASSFGPRYNEQFF.

This chain links TRBV5-4 with TRBJ1-2; possible D gene TRBD1, 6 bases. Germline loops: CDR1 SGHNT, CDR2 YYREEE (reference sequence). Trimming removed 3 bases from V and 0 bases from J, with 15 bases in between. The CDR3 has 16 amino acids. CDR3 sequence: CASSSVQGTANYGYTF. In nucleotides, the CDR3 is TGTGCCAGCAGCTCCGTACAGGGTACGGCTAACTATGGCTACACCTTC.

The chain is built from TRBV5-4 and TRBJ2-1; D is unclear. CDR3 length: 11 residues. Per the germline V gene, CDR1 is SGHNT and CDR2 is YYREEE (reference sequence). Deletions cut 5 bases from V and 5 bases from J, with 5 bases between. The CDR3 protein is CASSSHNEQFF. The CDR3 DNA reads as TGTGCCAGCAGTTCTCACAATGAGCAGTTCTTC.

The CDR3 coding sequence is TGTGCCAGCAGTTTTGGGCCGGGACAGGGACAAGAGACCCAGTACTTC. Amino acids: CASSFGPGQGQETQYF. The chain recombines TRBV27 with TRBJ2-5; 9 nucleotides agree with TRBD1. Per germline, CDR1 MNHEY and CDR2 SMNVEV (reference sequence). J was trimmed by 2 bases and V by 3 bases; bases with no gene match: 7. CDR3 length equals 16 residues.

This rearrangement joins TRBV6-5 to TRBJ1-6; D call uncertain. From germline, CDR1 is MNHEY and CDR2 SVGAGI. The CDR3 runs 14 residues. Deletions cut 5 bases from V and 0 bases from J, with 5 bases between. This chain's CDR3 is CASSLISYNSPLHF. The CDR3 DNA is TGTGCCAGCAGTCTAATCTCCTATAATTCACCCCTCCACTTT.

The chain joins TRBV2 to TRBJ2-2; D gene unclear. This CDR3 is built from 15 residues. The germline CDR1 and CDR2 sequences are SNHLY and FYNNEI. The V end lost 4 bases, the J end lost 1 base, and 10 bases lay between the germline ends. The chain's CDR3 is CASSGRAGNTGELFF. In DNA, the CDR3 is TGTGCCAGCAGTGGGAGAGCAGGGAACACCGGGGAGCTGTTTTTT.

The chain links TRBV2 to TRBJ1-6; a possible D gene is TRBD1 (6 bases). This CDR3 spans 15 amino acids. The germline V and J ends were trimmed by 5 bases and 8 bases, with 16 bases remaining between them. From germline, CDR1 is SNHLY and CDR2 FYNNEI. The CDR3 sequence is CASSPWRRGDSPLHF. The CDR3 coding sequence is TGTGCCAGCAGTCCGTGGCGCAGGGGCGATTCACCCCTCCACTTT. Filled out from reference TRBV2 and TRBJ1-6, the complete variable domain reads EPEVTQTPSHQVTQMGQEVILRCVPISNHLYFYWYRQILGQKVEFLVSFYNNEISEKSEIFDDQFSVERPDGSNFTLKIRSTKLEDSAMYFCASSPWRRGDSPLHFGNGTRLTVT.

This clone has a single count. V usage is TRBV28 and J usage is TRBJ1-2; possible D gene TRBD1, 6 bases. This CDR3 region has 15 residues. V was cut by 5 bases and J by 4 bases, with 17 bases left in between. Looked up from germline, CDR1 is MDHEN and CDR2 is SYDVKM. CDR3 in DNA: TGTGCCAGCAGTCGCCTCGGGGGCAGCCTCTATGGCTACACCTTC. As protein: CASSRLGGSLYGYTF.

V is TRBV5-8 and J is TRBJ2-2; 10 bases are a match to TRBD2. The V gene end was trimmed by 4 bases and the J gene end by 2 bases; junction bases not matched to a gene: 8. This CDR3 spans 17 amino acids. Germline lookup yields CDR1 SGHTS and CDR2 YDEGEE. The CDR3 DNA reads as TGTGCCAGCAGCCCGGGGCTACTAGCGGGAAACACCGGGGAGCTGTTTTTT. Its translation is CASSPGLLAGNTGELFF.

The rearrangement links TRBV19 to TRBJ1-3; D call uncertain. CDR1 and CDR2 from the germline V gene are LNHDA and SQIVND (reference sequence). This CDR3 spans 15 amino acids. Trimming took off 4 bases at V and 3 bases at J, with 13 bases between the two ends. CDR3 coding DNA: TGTGCCAGTAGTAGTACTACTGGTGGTGGAAACACCATATATTTT. Its protein is CASSSTTGGGNTIYF.

This chain connects TRBV6-5 to TRBJ2-2; D is ambiguous. The CDR3 runs 13 residues. The germline gives CDR1 MNHEY, CDR2 SVGAGI. Trimming removed 5 bases from V and 5 bases from J, with 9 bases in between. The CDR3, as DNA: TGTGCCAGCAGTCGCCTTTGGACCGGGGAGCTGTTTTTT. Residues: CASSRLWTGELFF.

The chain employs TRBV2 and TRBJ1-1; weak D call: TRBD1 (5 bases). Trimming left V 6 bases short and J 4 bases short, with 15 bases between. The CDR3 has 14 residues. Germline V CDR1 and CDR2: SNHLY, FYNNEI. For the CDR3, the DNA is TGTGCCAGCAGAATTGAAGGGGCGTTCACTGAAGCTTTCTTT. Protein product: CASRIEGAFTEAFF.

This clone was observed once. The chain has TRBV15 and TRBJ2-7; TRBD1 matches 8 bases. CDR1 and CDR2 from the germline V gene are LNHNV and YYDKDF (reference sequence). J was trimmed by 3 bases and V by 0 bases; bases with no gene match: 1. This CDR3 is built from 14 residues. The CDR3 reads CATSREGQVYEQYF. The CDR3 coding sequence is TGTGCCACCAGCAGAGAGGGACAGGTCTACGAGCAGTACTTC.

The V and J genes are TRBV28 and TRBJ2-3, with 9 bases identical to TRBD2. This CDR3 comprises 15 residues. J gave up 6 bases and V 4 bases, and 8 bases lay outside the gene matches. CDR1 MDHEN and CDR2 SYDVKM come from the germline V gene. CDR3 loop: CASSSKGTSLDTQYF. The CDR3 DNA reads as TGTGCCAGCAGTTCCAAGGGGACTAGCTTGGATACGCAGTATTTT.

The chain has TRBV5-1 and TRBJ1-3; D remains ambiguous. CDR1 is SGHRS and CDR2 is YFSETQ in the germline V gene. V lost 0 bases and J lost 1, with 17 bases in between. This CDR3 contains 18 residues. This CDR3 reads CASSLAPGPTGSGNTIYF. In nucleotides, the CDR3 is TGCGCCAGCAGCTTGGCTCCCGGCCCCACGGGGTCTGGAAACACCATATATTTT.

In DNA, the CDR3 is TGCGCCAGCAGCTTGGAAGCAGGGGGGGAATATGGCTACACCTTC. It encodes CASSLEAGGEYGYTF. The rearrangement joins TRBV5-1 to TRBJ1-2; TRBD1 agrees at 7 bases. With 0 bases clipped from V and 5 bases from J, the junction kept 7 bases outside the gene matches. The CDR3 is 15 residues long. CDR1 SGHRS and CDR2 YFSETQ come from the germline V gene.